The 26 T cell receptor beta chains below come from one sample, sequenced in a study of T cell repertoires in aging, cancer and after chemotherapy. TRB rearrangements spanning V, D and J were amplified using mixed TRB-A/B primers. TCRdb used MiXCR to reprocess the multiplex PCR reads, holding one entry per CDR3 protein. This sample carries 2,000 or so distinct CDR3 sequences, roughly 25% of them seen once, and the ten largest clones take around a third. Amplification of TCR beta used genomic DNA extracted from peripheral blood. Sequencing was done on a sample of blood. Source of these receptors: a human donor with a solid tumor.

This clonotype is termed medium-sized. The chain couples TRBV12-3 or TRBV12-4 to TRBJ2-7; 15 bases map to TRBD2. CDR3 length: 21 residues. With 3 bases clipped from V and 5 bases from J, the junction kept 20 bases outside the gene matches. The CDR3 nucleotides are TGTGCCAGCAGTTTTCGACAAGTCCCGGGACTAGCGGGAGGAGGCCACAACGAGCAGTACTTC. Its protein is CASSFRQVPGLAGGGHNEQYF.

This clonotype was seen only once. J is TRBJ2-2 and V is TRBV5-6, with D possibly TRBD2 on 6 matching bases. Germline V gene lookup returns CDR1 SGHDT and CDR2 YYEEEE. Trimming left V 4 bases short and J 2 bases short, with 12 bases between. This CDR3 has 15 amino acids. The CDR3 protein is CASSPLGGNTGELFF. For the CDR3, the DNA is TGTGCCAGCAGCCCTCTGGGGGGTAACACCGGGGAGCTGTTTTTT.

Within the sample, this clonotype is medium-sized. The V and J genes are TRBV6-1 and TRBJ1-6; TRBD1 is a possible D gene (6 bases). Germline V gene data show CDR1 as MNHNS and CDR2 as SASEGT. CDR3 length: 15 amino acids. V dropped 3 bases and J dropped 5 bases, with 11 bases sitting between them. The chain's CDR3 is CASSEGTGNNSPLHF. CDR3 DNA: TGTGCCAGCAGTGAGGGTACAGGGAATAATTCACCCCTCCACTTT.

By sample fraction, this clonotype is medium-sized (0.01 to 0.1%). V usage is TRBV28 and J usage is TRBJ1-2, with TRBD1 matching 8 bases. CDR3 length: 17 amino acids. The germline CDR1 and CDR2 sequences are MDHEN and SYDVKM. V lost 6 bases and J lost 4; bases outside the gene matches: 16. CDR3 bases: TGTGCCAGCAGCTCCACCTCGACAGGGGAGTATAGCTATGGCTACACCTTC. As protein: CASSSTSTGEYSYGYTF.

As for this clonotype: This may be a read error: a much more frequent sequence differs by one nucleotide. This chain's CDR3 is CASSLKADTQYF. In DNA form, the CDR3 reads TGTGCCAGCAGCTTAAAAGCAGATACGCAGTATTTT. V and J are TRBV7-6 and TRBJ2-3; D remains ambiguous. The CDR3 runs 12 residues. From germline, CDR1 is SGHVS and CDR2 FNYEAQ. V was trimmed by 2 bases and J by 4 bases, leaving 4 bases between them.

This chain joins TRBV29-1 and TRBJ2-7; D gene uncertain. Germline-derived CDR1 and CDR2 are SQVTM and ANQGSEA. This CDR3 spans 12 amino acids. Trimming stripped 3 bases from V and 0 bases from J, with 6 bases between. CDR3 coding DNA: TGCAGCGTTGAGCGCAGCTCCTACGAGCAGTACTTC. Translating it yields CSVERSSYEQYF.

Remarks on this clonotype: A single base separates this from a much larger clone, so it may be a read error. The genes are TRBV12-3 or TRBV12-4 and TRBJ1-5; the D gene is possibly TRBD1 (5 bases). This CDR3 region has 13 residues. V was shortened by 6 bases and J by 3 bases, with 9 bases between the two germline ends. The CDR3 DNA reads TGTGCCAGCAGGGTGACAGTCAATCAGCCCCAGCATTTT. Residues: CASRVTVNQPQHF.

By its share, this clonotype is medium-sized. This chain connects TRBV20-1 to TRBJ2-7; the D gene is possibly TRBD1 (5 bases). Germline CDR1 is DFQATT and CDR2 is SNEGSKA (reference sequence). The CDR3 has 14 residues. V gave up 1 base and J gave up 5 bases, with 15 bases separating them. CDR3 amino acids: CSARGGLANDEQYF. In DNA form, the CDR3 reads TGCAGTGCTAGAGGGGGCCTCGCTAACGACGAGCAGTACTTC.

This chain joins TRBV10-2 and TRBJ1-5; D call uncertain. V was cut by 2 bases and J by 4 bases, with 9 bases left in between. This CDR3 comprises 14 residues. In germline, CDR1 is WSHSY, CDR2 SAAADI. The CDR3, as DNA: TGCGCCAGCAGTGAGGGGAGTGCTAATCAGCCCCAGCATTTT. Its translation: CASSEGSANQPQHF.

By its share, this clonotype is medium-sized. The chain recombines TRBV20-1 with TRBJ1-1, with TRBD1 identical over 7 bases. This CDR3 contains 14 residues. CDR1 is DFQATT, CDR2 SNEGSKA, per germline (reference sequence). This chain's CDR3 is CRASYRDSNTEAFF. The CDR3 bases are TGCAGGGCGTCGTACCGGGACAGTAACACTGAAGCTTTCTTT.

Sample share makes this clonotype medium-sized. CDR3 nucleotides: TGTGCCAGCAGCCCCGGGAGGGGGCAAGGAGGTGGCTACACCTTC. This sequence encodes CASSPGRGQGGGYTF. The chain couples TRBV5-5 to TRBJ1-2; 7 nucleotides agree with TRBD1. Germline assignment: CDR1 SGHKS and CDR2 YYEKEE (reference sequence). The CDR3 has 15 amino acids. V was pared by 4 bases and J by 7 bases, with 13 bases of the junction left unmatched.

In this sample, this clonotype is medium-sized. V and J are TRBV12-3 or TRBV12-4 and TRBJ2-5, with TRBD2 matching over 7 bases. The CDR3 contains 15 residues. V shed 2 bases, J shed 2 bases, and the junction held 5 bases outside the gene matches. CDR3 protein: CASSLREGGQETQYF. CDR3 coding DNA: TGTGCCAGCAGTTTAAGGGAGGGCGGACAAGAGACCCAGTACTTC.

Only a few counts were recorded for this clonotype. The genes are TRBV9 and TRBJ2-3; the match to TRBD2 covers 14 bases. CDR3 size: 17 residues. The ends lost 0 bases at V and 0 bases at J; junction bases unmatched: 0. The germline V gene encodes CDR1 SGDLS and CDR2 YYNGEE. The CDR3 bases are TGTGCCAGCAGCGTAGGACTAGCGGGAGGGAGCACAGATACGCAGTATTTT. It yields the protein CASSVGLAGGSTDTQYF.

By sample fraction, this clonotype is medium-sized. J is TRBJ1-1 and V is TRBV19; the D is unclear. The CDR3 extends over 14 amino acids. CDR1 is LNHDA, CDR2 SQIVND, per germline (reference sequence). V lost 1 base and J 5 bases, leaving 11 bases between the germline ends. In nucleotides, the CDR3 is TGTGCCAGTAGTATAGGTCAAGGTCTGACTGAAGCTTTCTTT. This gives the protein CASSIGQGLTEAFF.

This clonotype is classed as medium-sized. This rearrangement joins TRBV7-6 to TRBJ2-1; D is perhaps TRBD2 (6 bases). CDR1 and CDR2 (germline): SGHVS, FNYEAQ. This CDR3 is 14 amino acids long. V lost 1 base and J lost 9, with 13 bases in between. CDR3 nucleotide sequence: TGTGCCAGCAGCTTAGATACGGAGGGCGGTGAGCAGTTCTTC. Encoded protein: CASSLDTEGGEQFF.

By share, this clonotype ranks as medium-sized. The chain links TRBV6-5 to TRBJ2-5; 11 nucleotides agree with TRBD1. With 6 bases clipped from V and 9 bases from J, the junction kept 15 bases outside the gene matches. This CDR3 region has 16 residues. Germline CDR1 and CDR2: MNHEY and SVGAGI. The chain's CDR3 is CASSLPGQGGLAAQYF. CDR3 bases: TGTGCCAGCAGCTTGCCGGGACAGGGGGGCCTAGCGGCCCAGTACTTC.

Sample share makes this clonotype medium-sized. Mismatch with germline at one junction end may stem from a read error. The J gene is TRBJ1-1, the V gene TRBV5-6; D unclear. CDR3 length equals 14 residues. In germline, CDR1 is SGHDT, CDR2 YYEEEE. CDR3 sequence reads: CASSPGDRNAEAFF. CDR3 sequence (DNA): TGTGCCAGCAGCCCAGGAGACCGGAACGCTGAAGCTTTCTTT.

This clonotype is categorized as medium-sized. This chain connects TRBV20-1 to TRBJ2-1; no clear D. Trimming removed 3 bases at V and 14 bases at J, with 17 bases between. CDR3 length equals 12 residues. Germline CDR1 is DFQATT and CDR2 is SNEGSKA (reference sequence). The CDR3 is CSASPTQLMEFF. The CDR3 region has the DNA TGCAGTGCTAGTCCCACACAGTTGATGGAGTTCTTC.

A remark on this clonotype: Given a much more abundant clone one base away, this may be a read error. V is TRBV6-4 and J is TRBJ2-2; a weak D match, TRBD2 (5 bases). The germline CDR1 and CDR2 sequences are MRHNA and SNTAGT. Trimming stripped 2 bases from V and 7 bases from J, with 14 bases between. The CDR3 has 15 amino acids. The chain's CDR3 is CASSDGSGSGGELFF. As DNA, the CDR3 is TGTGCCAGCAGTGACGGGAGTGGGTCGGGCGGGGAGCTGTTTTTT.

This clonotype is categorized as medium-sized. The chain couples TRBV10-2 to TRBJ2-5; 8 bases map to TRBD1. The CDR3 is 16 residues long. With V trimmed by 6 bases and J by 1 base, 10 bases remained unmatched. Germline lookup yields CDR1 WSHSY and CDR2 SAAADI. The CDR3 loop is CASRAGQGVSQETQYF. The CDR3, as DNA: TGCGCCAGCAGAGCAGGACAGGGTGTCTCCCAAGAGACCCAGTACTTC.

This clonotype is deemed medium-sized. This chain links TRBV4-3 with TRBJ1-2, with 9 nucleotides matching TRBD1. The germline V gene encodes CDR1 LGHNA and CDR2 YSLEER. With V trimmed by 3 bases and J by 8 bases, 7 bases remained unmatched. The CDR3 length is 14 residues. The CDR3 sequence is CASSHEGQGIGYTF. The DNA of the CDR3 is TGCGCCAGCAGCCATGAGGGACAGGGTATAGGCTACACCTTC.

Concerning this clonotype itself: A much larger clone sits a single nucleotide away, making a read error possible. This chain connects TRBV6-4 to TRBJ2-1; D is uncertain. The germline V gene encodes CDR1 MRHNA and CDR2 SNTAGT. Trimming took 4 bases from V and 10 from J, leaving 14 bases between them. CDR3 length: 13 amino acids. CDR3 nucleotides: TGTGCCAGCAGTGCTGGGGAACCCTACGAGCAGTTCTTC. Amino acids: CASSAGEPYEQFF.

The chain carries TRBV6-5 and TRBJ1-2; D is possibly TRBD1 (5 bases). Germline V CDR1 and CDR2: MNHEY, SVGAGI. Trimming took 5 bases from V and 8 from J, leaving 18 bases between them. The CDR3 spans 14 residues. CDR3 bases: TGTGCCAGCAGTGAAGCACCCGGGAGGGGAGGCTACACCTTC. It specifies CASSEAPGRGGYTF.

For this clonotype: This sequence may be a read error, since a much larger clone differs from it by one base. This chain uses TRBV12-3 or TRBV12-4 with TRBJ1-2; TRBD1 agrees at 9 bases. There are 13 residues in the CDR3. CDR3 in amino acids: CACSSTGGTYRTF. CDR3 in DNA: TGTGCCTGCAGCTCAACAGGGGGCACGTATAGAACCTTC.

Judged by abundance, this clonotype is medium-sized. This chain links TRBV29-1 with TRBJ1-1, with 8 nucleotides matching TRBD1. The CDR3 has 13 amino acids. Germline CDR1 SQVTM, CDR2 ANQGSEA. The J segment lost 2 bases and the V segment lost 5 bases, leaving 4 bases of the junction unmatched. The CDR3: CSVRTGPNTEAFF. The CDR3 DNA follows: TGCAGCGTTCGGACAGGGCCTAACACTGAAGCTTTCTTT.

This clonotype is judged medium-sized. The V and J genes are TRBV20-1 and TRBJ2-3, with 10 bases lining up with TRBD2. The length of the CDR3 is 17 residues. With V trimmed by 0 bases and J by 2 bases, 8 bases remained unmatched. From germline, CDR1 is DFQATT and CDR2 SNEGSKA (reference sequence). This CDR3 is CSARDPSAGGFTDTQYF. As DNA, the CDR3 is TGCAGTGCTAGAGATCCGTCAGCGGGAGGGTTCACAGATACGCAGTATTTT.